Presented here are 15 T cell receptor beta chains from one specimen sequenced in a study of cytomegalovirus exposure and HLA in healthy donors. In the PCR, 60 Vbeta and 13 Jbeta primers were used. Profiled with immunoSEQ multiplex PCR; TCRdb holds only in-frame clones, not every one. The sample yields roughly 170,000 clones, about three quarters seen once. The sequenced material came from PBMCs. The receptors here all came from a girl between 5 and 17 years old in good health and CMV-seronegative.

J is TRBJ2-4 and V is TRBV7-9; tentatively, D is TRBD1 (6 bases). Deletions cut 7 bases from V and 1 base from J, with 14 bases between. Germline values: CDR1 SEHNR, CDR2 FQNEAQ (reference sequence). This CDR3 spans 15 amino acids. The CDR3 nucleotides read TGTGCCAGCATACCCCGGGACAATGCCAAAAACATTCAGTACTTC. Its protein product is CASIPRDNAKNIQYF.

The chain couples TRBV6-1 to TRBJ2-5, with TRBD2 matching over 10 bases. Germline V gene lookup returns CDR1 MNHNS and CDR2 SASEGT. V gave up 8 bases and J gave up 4 bases; unmatched junction bases: 10. The CDR3 has 15 amino acids. The CDR3 nucleotides are TGTGCCAGCGGCCCACTAGCGGGGATCGGAGAGACCCAGTACTTC. Protein product: CASGPLAGIGETQYF.

The J gene is TRBJ2-5, the V gene TRBV11-2, with D maybe TRBD2 (7 bases). Trimming removed 2 bases from V and 5 bases from J, with 15 bases in between. The CDR3 has 15 residues. Germline V gene sequence: CDR1 SGHAT, CDR2 FQNNGV. The CDR3 DNA reads as TGTGCCAGCAGCTTACGAGGGGGGGCAAAGGAGACCCAGTACTTC. Translated: CASSLRGGAKETQYF.

This chain links TRBV7-9 with TRBJ2-1; TRBD2 agrees at 7 bases. Per germline, CDR1 SEHNR and CDR2 FQNEAQ (reference sequence). This CDR3 region has 13 residues. The J segment lost 8 bases and the V segment lost 4 bases, leaving 5 bases of the junction unmatched. In DNA, the CDR3 is TGTGCCAGCAGCTCTAGTCGGGGGGATGAGCAGTTCTTC. This gives the protein CASSSSRGDEQFF.

A few counts support this clone. The chain couples TRBV5-6 to TRBJ1-1; D is perhaps TRBD1 (6 bases). Deletions cut 2 bases from V and 0 bases from J, with 11 bases between. The CDR3 spans 15 residues. Germline V gives CDR1 SGHDT, CDR2 YYEEEE. CDR3: CASSFRDTLNTEAFF. For the CDR3, the DNA is TGTGCCAGCAGCTTCCGGGACACCCTGAACACTGAAGCTTTCTTT.

This clone has just one count. V and J are TRBV6-1 and TRBJ1-2; 8 nucleotides align to TRBD1. CDR1 is MNHNS, CDR2 SASEGT, per germline. Trimming cost V 8 bases and J 5 bases; bases outside gene matches: 7. The CDR3 runs to 13 residues. CDR3: CASWRTGLYGYTF. The CDR3 DNA is TGTGCCAGCTGGAGGACAGGGCTGTATGGCTACACCTTC.

The chain uses TRBV15 and TRBJ2-5; TRBD2 is a possible D gene (6 bases). The germline V gene has CDR1 LNHNV and CDR2 YYDKDF (reference sequence). V lost 1 base and J 3 bases, leaving 15 bases between the germline ends. CDR3 length equals 16 residues. The CDR3 DNA is TGTGCCACCAGCAGAGGGTCTAGCGTATCCGAAGAGACCCAGTACTTC. Amino acids: CATSRGSSVSEETQYF.

In this sample, this clone turned up once. The gene calls are TRBV7-9 and TRBJ2-1; TRBD2 agrees at 10 bases. The germline V gene has CDR1 SEHNR and CDR2 FQNEAQ (reference sequence). Trimming at V came to 4 bases and at J to 4 bases, leaving 4 bases not matched to a gene. This CDR3 is 15 amino acids long. Here the CDR3 DNA reads TGTGCCAGCAGCTATACTAGCGGGGTATACAATGAGCAGTTCTTC. It yields the protein CASSYTSGVYNEQFF.

The rearrangement joins TRBV27 to TRBJ1-4; 9 bases are shared with TRBD1. The germline V gene has CDR1 MNHEY and CDR2 SMNVEV (reference sequence). The CDR3 runs 14 residues. Trimming removed 5 bases from V and 7 bases from J; junction bases left unmatched: 5. CDR3 in amino acids: CASSQDRGGEKLFF. The CDR3 DNA is TGTGCCAGCAGTCAGGACAGGGGCGGTGAAAAACTGTTTTTT. Filled out from reference TRBV27 and TRBJ1-4, the complete variable domain reads EAQVTQNPRYLITVTGKKLTVTCSQNMNHEYMSWYRQDPGLGLRQIYYSMNVEVTDKGDVPEGYKVSRKEKRNFPLILESPSPNQTSLYFCASSQDRGGEKLFFGSGTQLSVL.

In its sample, this clone was seen once. Other DNA sequences of this sample code for an identical CDR3. This chain connects TRBV7-9 to TRBJ2-7; 8 nucleotides agree with TRBD2. Germline V CDR1 and CDR2: SEHNR, FQNEAQ (reference sequence). J lost 3 bases, V lost 2 bases, and 3 bases had no gene match. The CDR3 is made up of 14 amino acids. CDR3 DNA sequence: TGTGCCAGCAGCTTAAGCGGGGGTTTCTACGAGCAGTACTTC. Translating gives CASSLSGGFYEQYF.

This clone appeared a few times. This chain connects TRBV5-1 to TRBJ2-1; 7 bases match TRBD2. With 5 bases clipped from V and 5 bases from J, the junction kept 13 bases outside the gene matches. Germline V gene data show CDR1 as SGHRS and CDR2 as YFSETQ. The CDR3 extends over 16 amino acids. DNA of the CDR3: TGCGCCAGCAGTTCCACCCGAGTCGGGGGGAACAATGAGCAGTTCTTC. This gives the protein CASSSTRVGGNNEQFF.

The rearrangement joins TRBV4-1 to TRBJ1-5, with a weak D call TRBD1 (5 bases). The CDR3 runs to 14 residues. Germline V gene sequence: CDR1 MGHRA, CDR2 YSYEKL. The ends were cut back, 6 bases at V and 4 bases at J, with 13 bases in the middle. CDR3 amino acids: CASSIQGGNQPQHF. CDR3 in DNA: TGCGCCAGCAGTATCCAGGGAGGAAATCAGCCCCAGCATTTT.

The chain combines TRBV11-3 with TRBJ2-7; tentatively, D is TRBD1 (6 bases). Germline CDR1 SGHNT, CDR2 YENEEA. V lost 3 bases, J lost 4 bases, and 10 bases lay in between. This CDR3 region has 13 residues. Here the CDR3 reads CASSFGTQYEQYF. The CDR3 DNA is TGTGCCAGCAGCTTTGGGACACAGTACGAGCAGTACTTC.

V and J are TRBV4-1 and TRBJ2-5; TRBD2 aligns across 7 bases. Losses at the gene ends were 3 bases for V and 5 bases for J; bases not matched to a gene: 9. Germline lookup yields CDR1 MGHRA and CDR2 YSYEKL. This CDR3 is 15 amino acids long. DNA of the CDR3: TGCGCCAGCAGCCAGTGGGGGGGGAGTATGGAGACCCAGTACTTC. Protein: CASSQWGGSMETQYF.

This clone came up once. One end of the junction fails to match germline, which may point to a read error. The chain employs TRBV4-1 and TRBJ1-2; possibly TRBD1 for D (5 bases). CDR3 length: 13 amino acids. Germline V gene lookup returns CDR1 MGHRA and CDR2 YSYEKL. CDR3 sequence reads: CASSHPGGRDPPF. The CDR3 DNA is TGCGCCAGCAGCCACCCGGGAGGGCGGGACCCCCCCTTC.